These 31 T cell receptor beta chains were sequenced from one sample in a study of blood T cell repertoires in COVID-19. Measured with immunoSEQ multiplex PCR; TCRdb has only the in-frame clones, and not every one. The sample records 62,000 or so clones, around 90% being singletons. Sequenced material: peripheral blood. These receptors were collected from a human donor in a cohort sampled during active COVID-19.

The chain joins TRBV7-2 to TRBJ2-3, with a weak D call TRBD1 (5 bases). This CDR3 contains 17 residues. V lost 0 bases to trimming and J lost 4 bases, with 17 bases between them. Germline values: CDR1 SGHTA, CDR2 FQGNSA. For the CDR3, the DNA is TGTGCCAGCAGCTTAGCAAGCAGGGCGATAGTTGCAGATACGCAGTATTTT. This translates into CASSLASRAIVADTQYF.

This clone was seen only once. This rearrangement joins TRBV21-1 to TRBJ1-2; the DNA was not compared with TRBD1, the D call given in the table. TRBV21-1 is a recognized pseudogene. This CDR3 spans 16 amino acids. The CDR3 loop reads CASSQGVAGKVGGYTF. Written as DNA, the CDR3 is TGTGCCAGCAGCCAAGGAGTTGCAGGGAAAGTCGGGGGCTACACCTTC.

The CDR3 DNA follows: TGTGCCTGGAGTGGGGGGACAGGGGGCGTTAATTCACCCCTCCACTTT. Protein sequence: CAWSGGTGGVNSPLHF. V and J are TRBV30 and TRBJ1-6; 12 bases agree with TRBD1. The CDR3 spans 16 residues. Losses at the gene ends were 1 base for V and 6 bases for J; bases not matched to a gene: 4. From germline, CDR1 is GTSNPN and CDR2 SVGIG (reference sequence). The full variable domain, rest sourced from reference TRBV30 and TRBJ1-6, is SQTIHQWPATLVQPVGSPLSLECTVEGTSNPNLYWYRQAAGRGLQLLFYSVGIGQISSEVPQNLSASRPQDRQFILSSKKLLLSDSGFYLCAWSGGTGGVNSPLHFGNGTRLTVT.

The J gene is TRBJ2-7, the V gene TRBV5-4; possibly TRBD2 for D (6 bases). This CDR3 is built from 15 residues. Looked up from germline, CDR1 is SGHNT and CDR2 is YYREEE (reference sequence). Between the trimmed V and J ends, which lost 4 bases and 1 base, there was a span of 15 bases. CDR3 region: CASSQAGPTSYEQYF. For the CDR3, the DNA is TGTGCCAGCAGCCAAGCGGGCCCGACTTCCTACGAGCAGTACTTC.

The chain uses TRBV7-2 and TRBJ2-7; 8 nucleotides line up with TRBD2. Germline-derived CDR1 and CDR2 are SGHTA and FQGNSA. The CDR3 spans 16 residues. V lost 4 bases to trimming and J lost 3 bases; unmatched junction nucleotides: 11. The CDR3 region is CASSSARGGGFYEQYF. The CDR3, as DNA: TGTGCCAGCAGCTCCGCGCGGGGCGGGGGGTTCTACGAGCAGTACTTC.

The gene calls are TRBV6-1 and TRBJ1-2; a possible D gene is TRBD1 (6 bases). V lost 3 bases and J lost 6, with 20 bases in between. CDR3 length equals 16 residues. Germline V gene lookup returns CDR1 MNHNS and CDR2 SASEGT. CDR3 sequence: CASSDTLIRRGNGYTF. Written as DNA, the CDR3 is TGTGCCAGCAGTGACACCCTCATCCGCAGGGGCAATGGCTACACCTTC.

This chain joins TRBV2 and TRBJ1-2; 10 bases map to TRBD1. The CDR3 is 17 residues long. The germline V gene has CDR1 SNHLY and CDR2 FYNNEI. Losses at the gene ends were 5 bases for V and 6 bases for J; bases not matched to a gene: 15. In nucleotides, the CDR3 is TGTGCCAGCAGTTCTTACCCCGACAGGGGGCGCCAAGATGGCTACACCTTC. Its protein product is CASSSYPDRGRQDGYTF.

The chain links TRBV15 to TRBJ1-2; unclear D gene. The V and J ends lost 3 bases and 0 bases respectively, with 11 bases between them. From germline, CDR1 is LNHNV and CDR2 YYDKDF (reference sequence). CDR3 length: 15 residues. In nucleotides, the CDR3 is TGTGCCACCAGCAGGCGAAACAGAGCTAACTATGGCTACACCTTC. Residues: CATSRRNRANYGYTF.

The V and J genes are TRBV27 and TRBJ2-1; D is possibly TRBD1 (5 bases). Germline CDR1 and CDR2: MNHEY and SMNVEV (reference sequence). V lost 5 bases, J lost 0 bases, and 8 bases lay in between. This CDR3 region has 14 residues. The CDR3 is CASSAGISYNEQFF. The CDR3, as DNA: TGTGCCAGCAGTGCAGGGATCTCCTACAATGAGCAGTTCTTC.

The J gene is TRBJ2-7, the V gene TRBV28, with 8 bases matching TRBD1. The CDR3 extends over 15 amino acids. CDR1 MDHEN and CDR2 SYDVKM come from the germline V gene. Germline trimming cut 4 bases from V and 0 bases from J; bases unmatched to any gene: 5. The CDR3 nucleotides are TGTGCCAGCAGTTCGGGACAGGCCAGCTCCTACGAGCAGTACTTC. Translation: CASSSGQASSYEQYF. Full variable domain (missing parts from reference TRBV28 and TRBJ2-7): DVKVTQSSRYLVKRTGEKVFLECVQDMDHENMFWYRQDPGLGLRLIYFSYDVKMKEKGDIPEGYSVSREKKERFSLILESASTNQTSMYLCASSSGQASSYEQYFGPGTRLTVT.

V is TRBV5-4 and J is TRBJ2-2; D remains unclear. The germline gives CDR1 SGHNT, CDR2 YYREEE (reference sequence). The CDR3 totals 15 residues. Deletions cut 5 bases from V and 3 bases from J, with 14 bases between. The CDR3 sequence: CASSLRSVYTGELFF. DNA for the CDR3: TGTGCCAGCAGTCTTCGCAGCGTATACACCGGGGAGCTGTTTTTT.

Here the CDR3 reads CASSEQGRNEQFF. The CDR3 bases are TGTGCCAGCAGTGAACAGGGGCGCAATGAGCAGTTCTTC. The chain combines TRBV2 with TRBJ2-1; maybe TRBD1 (6 bases). V was cut by 2 bases and J by 6 bases, with 8 bases left in between. The CDR3 has 13 amino acids. Germline CDR1 SNHLY, CDR2 FYNNEI.

V gene TRBV5-1 combines with J gene TRBJ1-4; D not resolved. There are 15 residues in the CDR3. Trimming cost V 3 bases and J 8 bases, with 17 bases left between them. The germline V gene encodes CDR1 SGHRS and CDR2 YFSETQ. In nucleotides, the CDR3 is TGCGCCAGCAGCTCCCGCCGGGAACTGGGGGAAAAACTGTTTTTT. Protein sequence: CASSSRRELGEKLFF. Using reference TRBV5-1 and TRBJ1-4 for the parts outside the CDR3, the full variable domain is KAGVTQTPRYLIKTRGQQVTLSCSPISGHRSVSWYQQTPGQGLQFLFEYFSETQRNKGNFPGRFSGRQFSNSRSEMNVSTLELGDSALYLCASSSRRELGEKLFFGSGTQLSVL.

The V gene is TRBV7-9, the J gene TRBJ2-2; maybe TRBD1 (6 bases). The V gene's germline CDR1 is SEHNR and CDR2 FQNEAQ (reference sequence). The CDR3 sequence is 15 residues long. V lost 5 bases and J 1 base, leaving 11 bases between the germline ends. CDR3 residues: CASSPGTLNTGELFF. The CDR3 DNA sequence: TGTGCCAGCAGCCCTGGGACATTGAACACCGGGGAGCTGTTTTTT.

The chain uses TRBV7-2 and TRBJ1-5; 9 bases map to TRBD1. The CDR3 runs 15 residues. Germline V gives CDR1 SGHTA, CDR2 FQGNSA. With 5 bases clipped from V and 3 bases from J, the junction kept 5 bases outside the gene matches. CDR3 residues: CASSKQQGANQPQHF. CDR3 in DNA: TGTGCCAGCAGCAAACAACAGGGGGCCAATCAGCCCCAGCATTTT.

There are a few counts of this clone. The chain employs TRBV28 and TRBJ2-7, with 15 bases matching TRBD2. The CDR3 runs 18 residues. Looked up from germline, CDR1 is MDHEN and CDR2 is SYDVKM. After removal of 5 bases from V and 1 base from J, the junction contained 9 bases not matched to a gene. The CDR3 protein is CASSRTSGRALGSYEQYF. CDR3 DNA: TGTGCCAGCAGTCGGACTAGCGGGAGGGCCCTCGGATCCTACGAGCAGTACTTC.

The DNA for the CDR3 is TGTGCCAGCAGCTTAACCCCCCGCGGCTCTGGAAACACCATATATTTT. Translated: CASSLTPRGSGNTIYF. The rearrangement joins TRBV7-2 to TRBJ1-3; D remains unclear. Germline-derived CDR1 and CDR2 are SGHTA and FQGNSA. This CDR3 is 16 amino acids long. Trimming removed 2 bases at V and 0 bases at J, with 11 bases between. Variable domain in full (rest from reference TRBV7-2 and TRBJ1-3): GAGVSQSPSNKVTEKGKDVELRCDPISGHTALYWYRQSLGQGLEFLIYFQGNSAPDKSGLPSDRFSAERTGGSVSTLTIQRTQQEDSAVYLCASSLTPRGSGNTIYFGEGSWLTVV.

The rearrangement links TRBV5-1 to TRBJ2-1; 8 bases align to TRBD1. The CDR3 totals 15 residues. Germline trimming cut 4 bases from V and 2 bases from J; bases unmatched to any gene: 5. Germline values: CDR1 SGHRS, CDR2 YFSETQ. The CDR3 sequence: CASSVQGATYNEQFF. The CDR3 bases are TGCGCCAGCAGCGTCCAGGGGGCGACCTACAATGAGCAGTTCTTC.

CDR3 in amino acids: CASSQVAYTEAFF. DNA of the CDR3: TGTGCCAGCAGCCAAGTTGCGTACACTGAAGCTTTCTTT. V is TRBV3-1 (or the pseudogene TRBV3-2) and J is TRBJ1-1, with unresolved D. Germline assignment: CDR1 LGHDT and CDR2 YNNKEL (reference sequence). Trimming took 1 base from V and 3 from J, leaving 6 bases between them. The CDR3 consists of 13 residues.

The CDR3 bases are TGCGCCAGCACCAACCGGAATGGGGGGAATGAGCAGTTCTTC. Translated, it gives CASTNRNGGNEQFF. The chain uses TRBV10-2 and TRBJ2-1; D is perhaps TRBD2 (6 bases). V was cut by 7 bases and J by 7 bases, with 17 bases left in between. Germline V gives CDR1 WSHSY, CDR2 SAAADI. The CDR3 spans 14 residues.

The CDR3 region has the DNA TGTGCCAGCTCACCCCAAAGCGGGAGGCGCTCCTACGAGCAGTACTTC. Translated: CASSPQSGRRSYEQYF. V and J are TRBV18 and TRBJ2-7; 9 nucleotides agree with TRBD2. V lost 3 bases and J lost 0; bases outside the gene matches: 6. This CDR3 comprises 16 residues. The germline CDR1 and CDR2 sequences are KGHSH and LQKENI.

This clone was recorded a few times. V gene TRBV5-1 combines with J gene TRBJ1-4, with a tentative D call TRBD1 (5 bases). With 4 bases removed from V and 7 bases from J, the gap between germline ends came to 17 bases. This CDR3 region has 15 residues. Germline V CDR1 and CDR2: SGHRS, YFSETQ. The CDR3 loop is CASSPLTGRGEKLFF. CDR3 in DNA: TGCGCCAGCAGCCCCTTAACGGGTAGGGGTGAAAAACTGTTTTTT.

This clone appeared once. The chain joins TRBV5-5 to TRBJ1-1; perhaps TRBD1 as D (5 bases). Germline V CDR1 and CDR2: SGHKS, YYEKEE (reference sequence). Trimming took 3 bases from V and 1 from J, leaving 16 bases between them. This CDR3 region has 16 residues. The CDR3 bases are TGTGCCAGCAGCTCGACTGTAGTGGGGGGGAACACTGAAGCTTTCTTT. Its protein product is CASSSTVVGGNTEAFF.

The J gene is TRBJ2-1, the V gene TRBV6-5; D is possibly TRBD2 (6 bases). This CDR3 contains 14 residues. The germline gives CDR1 MNHEY, CDR2 SVGAGI. The V end lost 6 bases, the J end lost 2 bases, and 11 bases lay between the germline ends. CDR3 in amino acids: CASRTGLAYNEQFF. The CDR3 DNA sequence: TGTGCCAGCAGAACGGGACTCGCCTACAATGAGCAGTTCTTC.

This clone has just a few counts. The chain combines TRBV18 with TRBJ2-1; TRBD2 is a possible D gene (5 bases). Trimming pared 3 bases from V and 12 bases from J, leaving 12 bases between. This CDR3 contains 12 residues. Germline V gives CDR1 KGHSH, CDR2 LQKENI. This chain's CDR3 is CASSPPNRGQFF. The CDR3 nucleotides are TGTGCCAGCTCACCCCCAAATCGGGGGCAGTTCTTC.

This chain joins TRBV5-1 and TRBJ2-5, with 9 nucleotides matching TRBD2. V was clipped by 5 bases and J by 2 bases; unmatched bases: 7. The CDR3 extends over 15 amino acids. CDR1 and CDR2 from the germline V gene are SGHRS and YFSETQ. The CDR3 DNA reads TGCGCCAGCAGTCCTCTAGCGGGGAGGCAAGAGACCCAGTACTTC. Translating gives CASSPLAGRQETQYF.

The gene calls are TRBV19 and TRBJ2-1; D remains ambiguous. V was shortened by 5 bases and J by 7 bases, with 15 bases between the two germline ends. The CDR3 is 14 residues long. Germline CDR1 and CDR2: LNHDA and SQIVND (reference sequence). As DNA, the CDR3 is TGTGCCAGTAGTCCCGGCCACAGCCTAAATGAGCAGTTCTTC. It codes for CASSPGHSLNEQFF.

V is TRBV6-2 or TRBV6-3 and J is TRBJ2-5; no clear D gene. Germline assignment: CDR1 MNHEY and CDR2 SVGEGT. V shed 3 bases and J shed 5 bases, with 13 bases lying between them. The CDR3 spans 14 residues. For the CDR3, the DNA is TGTGCCAGCAGTTATTTGACACAGTGGGAGACCCAGTACTTC. This codes for CASSYLTQWETQYF.

This sequence joins TRBV5-5 and TRBJ2-2; possibly TRBD2 for D (6 bases). Germline V gene data show CDR1 as SGHKS and CDR2 as YYEKEE (reference sequence). The germline V and J ends were trimmed by 5 bases and 2 bases, with 13 bases remaining between them. CDR3 size: 15 residues. In DNA form, the CDR3 reads TGTGCCAGCAGTGTGTGGACTACAAACACCGGGGAGCTGTTTTTT. It is translated as CASSVWTTNTGELFF.

This clone was counted a few times. The rearrangement uses TRBV7-6 and TRBJ1-1; D remains unclear. Germline lookup yields CDR1 SGHVS and CDR2 FNYEAQ. The V end was cut by 2 bases, the J end by 2 bases, with 12 bases between. There are 15 residues in the CDR3. CDR3 loop: CASSLSSPGNTEAFF. As DNA, the CDR3 is TGTGCCAGCAGCTTATCTTCGCCAGGAAACACTGAAGCTTTCTTT. The full variable domain, completed using reference TRBV7-6 and TRBJ1-1, is GAGVSQSPRYKVTKRGQDVALRCDPISGHVSLYWYRQALGQGPEFLTYFNYEAQQDKSGLPNDRFSAERPEGSISTLTIQRTEQRDSAMYRCASSLSSPGNTEAFFGQGTRLTVV.

DNA for the CDR3: TGTGCCAGCAGCTTAGTCGCGGGATCCTACAATGAGCAGTTCTTC. Protein sequence: CASSLVAGSYNEQFF. The V call is TRBV7-8, the J call TRBJ2-1; tentatively, D is TRBD2 (6 bases). Germline CDR1 SGHVS, CDR2 FQNEAQ. The CDR3 runs to 15 residues. V dropped 1 base and J dropped 1 base, with 8 bases sitting between them.